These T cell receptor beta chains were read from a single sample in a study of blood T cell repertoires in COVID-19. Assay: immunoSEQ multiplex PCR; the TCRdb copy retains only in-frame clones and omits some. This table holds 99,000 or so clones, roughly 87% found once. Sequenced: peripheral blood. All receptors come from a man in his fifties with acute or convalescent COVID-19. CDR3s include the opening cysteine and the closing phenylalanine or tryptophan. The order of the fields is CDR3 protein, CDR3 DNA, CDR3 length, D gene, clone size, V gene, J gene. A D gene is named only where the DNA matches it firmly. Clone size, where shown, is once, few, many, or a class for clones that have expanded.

CDR3: CASSYIGPPTDTQYF; DNA: TGTGCCAGCAGTTATATTGGGCCACCCACAGATACGCAGTATTTT; length: 15; D: -; size: -; V: TRBV6-6; J: TRBJ2-3
CDR3: CASRPRQGAYEQYF; DNA: TGTGCCAGCAGGCCCCGACAGGGCGCCTACGAGCAGTACTTC; length: 14; D: TRBD1; size: once; V: TRBV6-5; J: TRBJ2-7
CDR3: CASSARPDSEQYF; DNA: TGTGCCAGCAGCGCCCGCCCGGACAGCGAGCAGTACTTC; length: 13; D: -; size: -; V: TRBV9; J: TRBJ2-7
CDR3: CASSSAGNYYGYTF; DNA: TGTGCCAGCAGTTCCGCCGGGAACTACTATGGCTACACCTTC; length: 14; D: -; size: -; V: TRBV27; J: TRBJ1-2
CDR3: CASSLALGGAREKLFF; DNA: TGTGCCAGCAGCTTAGCTCTTGGGGGCGCGAGGGAAAAACTGTTTTTT; length: 16; D: -; size: -; V: TRBV27; J: TRBJ1-4
CDR3: CASSPSVLQYF; DNA: TGTGCCAGCAGCCCCTCGGTGCTGCAGTACTTC; length: 11; D: -; size: once; V: TRBV7-9; J: TRBJ2-7
CDR3: CASRGTVYGYTF; DNA: TGTGCCAGTAGGGGGACAGTTTATGGCTACACCTTC; length: 12; D: TRBD1; size: -; V: TRBV19; J: TRBJ1-2
CDR3: CAILSGSSYNEQFF; DNA: TGTGCCATTCTTAGCGGGAGCTCCTACAATGAGCAGTTCTTC; length: 14; D: TRBD2; size: once; V: TRBV13; J: TRBJ2-1
CDR3: CASSFQRDNTEAFF; DNA: TGCGCCAGCAGCTTCCAACGGGATAACACTGAAGCTTTCTTT; length: 14; D: -; size: -; V: TRBV5-1; J: TRBJ1-1
CDR3: CASSQAAYEQYF; DNA: TGTGCCAGCAGTCAGGCCGCCTACGAGCAGTACTTC; length: 12; D: -; size: -; V: TRBV6-2/TRBV6-3; J: TRBJ2-7
CDR3: CASSQTGAYGYTF; DNA: TGCGCCAGCAGCCAAACAGGGGCCTATGGCTACACCTTC; length: 13; D: TRBD1; size: -; V: TRBV4-1; J: TRBJ1-2
CDR3: CASSEGQGGYEQYF; DNA: TGTGCCAGCAGTGAAGGACAGGGAGGCTACGAGCAGTACTTC; length: 14; D: -; size: -; V: TRBV6-1; J: TRBJ2-7
CDR3: CASSAWTGGDTDTQYF; DNA: TGTGCCAGCAGTGCCTGGACAGGGGGAGACACAGATACGCAGTATTTT; length: 16; D: TRBD1; size: -; V: TRBV27; J: TRBJ2-3
CDR3: CASSEALQGVQPQHF; DNA: TGTGCCAGCAGTGAAGCGCTTCAGGGCGTACAGCCCCAGCATTTT; length: 15; D: -; size: -; V: TRBV2; J: TRBJ1-5
CDR3: CASSFRAGTGVYEQYF; DNA: TGTGCCAGCAGCTTTAGGGCCGGGACAGGGGTGTACGAGCAGTACTTC; length: 16; D: TRBD1; size: -; V: TRBV7-9; J: TRBJ2-7
CDR3: CSAKSGHEQYF; DNA: TGCAGTGCGAAGTCAGGGCACGAGCAGTACTTC; length: 11; D: -; size: -; V: TRBV20-1; J: TRBJ2-7
CDR3: CASSWRVNTEAFF; DNA: TGTGCCAGCAGCTGGAGGGTGAACACTGAAGCTTTCTTT; length: 13; D: -; size: -; V: TRBV5-6; J: TRBJ1-1
CDR3: CATSDEDRVGGSGELFF; DNA: TGTGCCACCAGTGATGAGGACAGGGTAGGGGGTTCCGGGGAGCTGTTTTTT; length: 17; D: TRBD1; size: -; V: TRBV24-1; J: TRBJ2-2
CDR3: CASSREDRRNTEAFF; DNA: TGTGCCAGTAGTAGGGAGGACAGGCGGAACACTGAAGCTTTCTTT; length: 15; D: TRBD1; size: -; V: TRBV19; J: TRBJ1-1
CDR3: CASSTRTGAALGPGANVLTF; DNA: TGTGCCAGTAGTACCCGGACAGGGGCCGCACTTGGCCCTGGGGCCAACGTCCTGACTTTC; length: 20; D: TRBD1; size: -; V: TRBV19; J: TRBJ2-6
CDR3: CASSYGTGVYNEQFF; DNA: TGTGCCAGCAGTTACGGCACAGGGGTCTACAATGAGCAGTTCTTC; length: 15; D: TRBD1; size: once; V: TRBV6-5; J: TRBJ2-1
CDR3: CASSSSYGKAANEQFF; DNA: TGTGCCAGCAGCTCCTCTTACGGGAAGGCCGCGAATGAGCAGTTCTTC; length: 16; D: -; size: -; V: TRBV7-3; J: TRBJ2-1
CDR3: CASCMTGTRAYEQYF; DNA: TGTGCCAGCTGTATGACGGGGACTCGGGCCTACGAGCAGTACTTC; length: 15; D: -; size: -; V: TRBV28; J: TRBJ2-7
CDR3: CASSDSSSGGSADTQYF; DNA: TGTGCCAGCAGTGACTCTTCTAGCGGGGGTTCAGCAGATACGCAGTATTTT; length: 17; D: TRBD2; size: -; V: TRBV6-4; J: TRBJ2-3
CDR3: CASSATGGRDTGELFF; DNA: TGTGCCAGCAGCGCTACAGGGGGCAGAGACACCGGGGAGCTGTTTTTT; length: 16; D: TRBD1; size: -; V: TRBV9; J: TRBJ2-2
CDR3: CASSILTTSEQETQYF; DNA: TGTGCCAGTAGTATTCTTACAACTAGCGAACAAGAGACCCAGTACTTC; length: 16; D: TRBD2; size: -; V: TRBV19; J: TRBJ2-5
CDR3: CASSERRAGTEAFF; DNA: TGCGCCAGCAGTGAGCGCAGGGCAGGGACTGAAGCTTTCTTT; length: 14; D: -; size: -; V: TRBV10-1; J: TRBJ1-1
CDR3: CATSDPDPGLASISTDTQYF; DNA: TGTGCCACCAGTGATCCAGACCCGGGACTAGCGTCAATTAGCACAGATACGCAGTATTTT; length: 20; D: TRBD2; size: -; V: TRBV24-1; J: TRBJ2-3
CDR3: CASSEASPAGELFF; DNA: TGTGCCAGCAGTGAAGCGTCTCCTGCCGGGGAGCTGTTTTTT; length: 14; D: -; size: -; V: TRBV2; J: TRBJ2-2